This T cell receptor (beta chain) emerged from a study of T cell responses to AZD1222 COVID-19 vaccine. Regarding the study as a whole: Of spike-specific TCRs, nearly half reportedly target regions left unmutated in variants. Spike-specific TCRs gained breadth and depth after people received two AZD1222 doses. White British donors predominated, females outnumbered males, and clonal diversity was possibly underestimated.

As concerns this clone: Antigen: not known.

Data came from immunoSEQ multiplex PCR; TCRdb stores just in-frame clones and leaves some out. The table records roughly 120,000 clones, approximately 86% of them present only once. Sequenced material: peripheral blood, taken on day 0 of MenACWY control vaccination. The TCR comes from an adult in good health.

The CDR3 loop is CASSPQSHGYTF. The DNA for the CDR3 is TGTGCCAGCAGCCCCCAGTCCCATGGCTACACCTTC. This sequence joins TRBV7-2 and TRBJ1-2; D is uncertain. V dropped 5 bases and J dropped 6 bases, with 10 bases sitting between them. The germline V gene has CDR1 SGHTA and CDR2 FQGNSA. There are 12 residues in the CDR3.